The 4 T cell receptor beta chains below all came from one sample that was sequenced in a study of sequential checkpoint blockade in melanoma. Sequencing was performed with immunoSEQ multiplex PCR; in TCRdb, only in-frame clones are kept and a portion is missing. The sample has 7,500 to 9,500 clones, around 24% seen once. Described treatment: randomized to nivolumab then ipilimumab (arm A) or the reverse (arm B). The sequenced sample was tumor tissue (inferred from file names), obtained from a patient given nivolumab and ipilimumab in sequence. The receptor source for this set is a human donor with melanoma.

This rearrangement joins TRBV5-1 to TRBJ2-7, with 8 bases identical to TRBD1. The CDR3 runs to 14 residues. With V trimmed by 5 bases and J by 4 bases, 8 bases remained unmatched. Germline CDR1 is SGHRS and CDR2 is YFSETQ. As DNA, the CDR3 is TGCGCCAGCAGGTCGGACAGGGCGGGTTACGAGCAGTACTTC. It encodes CASRSDRAGYEQYF. Looking up the rest from reference TRBV5-1 and TRBJ2-7 gives the full variable domain: KAGVTQTPRYLIKTRGQQVTLSCSPISGHRSVSWYQQTPGQGLQFLFEYFSETQRNKGNFPGRFSGRQFSNSRSEMNVSTLELGDSALYLCASRSDRAGYEQYFGPGTRLTVT.

This clone was seen repeatedly, ten times or more. J is TRBJ2-2 and V is TRBV11-3; maybe TRBD1 (6 bases). Trimming stripped 3 bases from V and 5 bases from J, with 13 bases between. Germline V gene data show CDR1 as SGHNT and CDR2 as YENEEA. The CDR3 consists of 15 residues. The CDR3 bases are TGTGCCAGCAGCTTGTCCAGGGGAGTAACCGGGGAGCTGTTTTTT. Its protein is CASSLSRGVTGELFF.

This clone has more than one count but fewer than ten. This chain joins TRBV9 and TRBJ2-5; D unclear. Germline V lookup: CDR1 SGDLS, CDR2 YYNGEE. The CDR3 spans 16 residues. The V and J ends lost 0 bases and 2 bases respectively, with 14 bases between them. The CDR3 loop reads CASSVVPEPGQETQYF. The DNA for the CDR3 is TGTGCCAGCAGCGTAGTCCCTGAGCCCGGTCAAGAGACCCAGTACTTC.

This clone was seen a few times. J is TRBJ2-2 and V is TRBV6-8; TRBD1 is a possible D gene (6 bases). Germline CDR1 MNHGY, CDR2 SAAAGT. The germline V and J ends were trimmed by 6 bases and 3 bases, with 11 bases remaining between them. There are 14 residues in the CDR3. The CDR3 sequence: CASSTDRDTGELFF. The CDR3 coding sequence is TGTGCCAGCAGCACGGACAGAGACACCGGGGAGCTGTTTTTT.